This T cell receptor beta chain was obtained from a study of T cell responses to AZD1222 COVID-19 vaccine. Assay: immunoSEQ multiplex PCR; the TCRdb copy retains only in-frame clones and omits some. There are roughly 100,000 clones in the sample; about 81% occur only once, and approximately 15% lies in the top ten. The CDR3 extends over 14 amino acids. CDR1 SEHNR and CDR2 FQNEAQ come from the germline V gene (reference sequence). The ends were cut back, 3 bases at V and 3 bases at J, with 11 bases in the middle. Samples with a second dose at about 4 or about 12 weeks were pooled together. The source is an adult who received the AZD1222 COVID-19 vaccine. V gene TRBV7-9 combines with J gene TRBJ1-1; D unclear. Here the sequenced sample was peripheral blood, taken 28 days after the second AZD1222 dose. CDR3 residues: CASSFGVADTEAFF. The CDR3 nucleotides are TGTGCCAGCAGCTTTGGGGTAGCCGACACTGAAGCTTTCTTT.